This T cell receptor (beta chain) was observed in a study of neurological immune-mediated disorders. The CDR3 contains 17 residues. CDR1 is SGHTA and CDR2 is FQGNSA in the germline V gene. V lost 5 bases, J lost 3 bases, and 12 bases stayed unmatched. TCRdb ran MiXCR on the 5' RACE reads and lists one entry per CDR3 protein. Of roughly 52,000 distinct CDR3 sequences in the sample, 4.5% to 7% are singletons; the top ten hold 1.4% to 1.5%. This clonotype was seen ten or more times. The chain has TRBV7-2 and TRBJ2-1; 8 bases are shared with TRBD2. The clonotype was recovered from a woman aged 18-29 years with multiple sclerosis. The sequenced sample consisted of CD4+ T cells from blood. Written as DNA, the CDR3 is TGTGCCAGCAGCCCTCGGCGGGGGGCGGACAACTACAATGAGCAGTTCTTC. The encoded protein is CASSPRRGADNYNEQFF.